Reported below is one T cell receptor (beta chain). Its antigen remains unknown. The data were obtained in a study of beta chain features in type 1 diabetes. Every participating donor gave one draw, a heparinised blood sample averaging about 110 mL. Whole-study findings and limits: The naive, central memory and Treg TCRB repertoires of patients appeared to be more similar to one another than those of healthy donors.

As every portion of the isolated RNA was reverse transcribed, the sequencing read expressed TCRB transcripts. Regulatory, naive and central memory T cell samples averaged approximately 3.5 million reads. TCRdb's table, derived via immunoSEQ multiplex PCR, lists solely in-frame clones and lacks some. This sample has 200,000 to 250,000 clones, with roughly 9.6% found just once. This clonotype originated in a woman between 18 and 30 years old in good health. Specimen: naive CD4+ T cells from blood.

CDR3 sequence: CASSPTGKNQPQHF. The CDR3 DNA follows: TGTGCCAGCTCACCGACAGGGAAGAATCAGCCCCAGCATTTT. The V and J genes are TRBV18 and TRBJ1-5; 7 bases align to TRBD1. Germline values: CDR1 KGHSH, CDR2 LQKENI. The CDR3 length is 14 residues. J lost 4 bases, V lost 3 bases, and 3 bases had no gene match.